There are many counts of the clone carrying this T cell receptor (beta chain). The data derive from a study of regulatory T cells in long-lasting Graves disease. V lost 0 bases, J lost 7 bases, and 7 bases lay in between. This CDR3 has 13 residues. Germline CDR1 and CDR2: LGHDT and YNNKEL (reference sequence). Arm-PCR of CDR3 regions with iRepertoire HTBI primers generated TCR beta libraries. One entry per CDR3 protein results from TCRdb running MiXCR on the multiplex PCR reads. The sample carries under 300,000 distinct CDR3 sequences, around 18% recorded once. Stated time point: newly diagnosed GD, antithyroid drugs for less than 3 months. The TCR library was made from RNA that had been extracted from PBMCs in TRIzol. These records were also assigned to another study, of T cells in Graves' hyperthyroidism and ophthalmopathy.

The chain recombines TRBV3-1 with TRBJ2-1; D unresolved. The sequence derives from a woman aged 25 to 39 with Graves disease. This specimen consisted of peripheral blood mononuclear cells (PBMCs), obtained at new diagnosis, from a patient treated with antithyroid drugs. The CDR3 DNA sequence: TGTGCCAGCAGCCAAGATACCGGAAATGAGCAGTTCTTC. It yields the protein CASSQDTGNEQFF.